This T cell receptor beta chain was sequenced in a study of cytomegalovirus exposure and HLA in healthy donors. Study outcomes and limitations: With later analysis, a missense DCLRE1C variant became linked to TCR beta V- and J-gene trimming. With DRB1 most and HLA-C fewest, TCR association rates differed between HLA loci in a later analysis.

The V gene's germline CDR1 is SGDLS and CDR2 YYNGEE. With 5 bases clipped from V and 5 bases from J, the junction kept 5 bases outside the gene matches. The CDR3 is made up of 13 amino acids. PCR amplification relied on 60 Vbeta primers (plus 13 Jbeta primers). TCRdb's table, derived via immunoSEQ multiplex PCR, lists solely in-frame clones and lacks some. The table lists 160,000 or so clones, about 80% of them singletons. Note on this clone: Its antigen is as yet unknown.

The rearrangement uses TRBV9 and TRBJ1-1, with 8 nucleotides matching TRBD1. This receptor was obtained from a young man in good health and CMV-seropositive. The sequenced sample was PBMCs. The CDR3 sequence: CASSYRGGTEAFF. Written as DNA, the CDR3 is TGTGCCAGCAGTTACAGGGGGGGAACTGAAGCTTTCTTT.